This TCR beta chain emerged from a study of blood T cells in healthy people across ages. Findings and caveats of the study: Long-lived and aged donors differed, with more naive CD4+ cells and higher diversity in the long-lived. Across the age range, TCR beta diversity per million T cells fell in a roughly linear way.

Germline-derived CDR1 and CDR2 are MNHEY and SMNVEV (reference sequence). The CDR3 totals 13 residues. V lost 9 bases and J lost 0, with 10 bases in between. A second PCR, run for about 6 to 11 cycles, used a sample-barcoded 5' primer plus a J-beta primer mix. Every cDNA molecule carried a tag from a template-switch adaptor bearing 12 random nucleotides. TCRdb fed the 5' RACE reads into MiXCR, producing one record per CDR3 protein. The sample lists about 1.8 million distinct CDR3 sequences, roughly 52% occurring once. All donors came from Russia, were Caucasian and healthy, and spanned ages roughly 6 to 95. A note on this clonotype: The target antigen is unknown.

The chain couples TRBV27 to TRBJ2-3, with D uncertain. Sequencing input: blood. The origin of this receptor is a woman aged 35 to 49 in good health. The CDR3 loop reads CASADGSTDTQYF. CDR3 bases: TGTGCCAGTGCTGACGGAAGCACAGATACGCAGTATTTT.